These T cell receptor beta chains were read from a single sample in a study of cytomegalovirus exposure and HLA in healthy donors. The method was immunoSEQ multiplex PCR; TCRdb's version includes in-frame clones alone and lacks a portion of them. The data show about 170,000 clones, about 85% seen once. The sequenced material came from PBMCs. Every receptor here comes from a boy aged 2-9 years in good health and CMV-seronegative. Each CDR3 is given with its conserved first and last residue. A D gene is named only where the DNA matches it firmly. Rows may omit the clone size; those that give it use once, few, many or a size class.

TGTGCAAGTCGCTTAGGACAGGGCAATCAGCCCCAGCATTTT | CASRLGQGNQPQHF | . | TRBV12-2 | . | TRBJ1-5
TGTGCCAGCAGCCGACGTAGCTCAGGGTATGGCTCCTACAATGAGCAGTTCTTC | CASSRRSSGYGSYNEQFF | . | TRBV4-2 | once | TRBJ2-1
TGTGCCAGCAGCCCCAAAACAGGGGGCCGAAACTATGGCTACACCTTC | CASSPKTGGRNYGYTF | TRBD1 | TRBV7-9 | . | TRBJ1-2
TGTGCCAGTAAGCCGGGCGGGGGAAATACAGATACGCAGTATTTT | CASKPGGGNTDTQYF | TRBD2 | TRBV9 | . | TRBJ2-3
TGTGCCAGTAAGGGACAGGGGACGTTCGGCAATCAGCCCCAGCATTTT | CASKGQGTFGNQPQHF | TRBD1 | TRBV19 | . | TRBJ1-5
TGTGCCAGCAGTCCTACCGCCGGGACAGGGGGTCGATCACCCCTCCACTTT | CASSPTAGTGGRSPLHF | TRBD1 | TRBV27 | . | TRBJ1-6
TGCAGCGTTGTATGGGACAGGGGACTAGCGGACACCACCGGGGAGCTGTTTTTT | CSVVWDRGLADTTGELFF | . | TRBV29-1 | . | TRBJ2-2
TGCGCCAGCAGCCCTGGACTAGCCAATGAGCAGTTCTTC | CASSPGLANEQFF | TRBD2 | TRBV5-1 | . | TRBJ2-1
TGTTCCAGCAGCTTACGTCGGCAGGGGCTCTACAATGAGCAGTTCTTC | CSSSLRRQGLYNEQFF | . | TRBV7-9 | few | TRBJ2-1
TGTGCCAGCAGTTCCTCGACAGGGTCTGGCAATCAGCCCCAGCATTTT | CASSSSTGSGNQPQHF | TRBD1 | TRBV28 | . | TRBJ1-5
TGTGCCAGCAGCTCCGCCGAGGGCCCTGAAGCTTTCTTT | CASSSAEGPEAFF | . | TRBV7-9 | . | TRBJ1-1
TGTGCCAGCAGTTACTCGGGACAGGGGACTGAAGCTTTCTTT | CASSYSGQGTEAFF | TRBD1 | TRBV6-6 | . | TRBJ1-1
TGTGCCAGCAGTTTCCCCGACAGGGGTTCAAAAAACATTCAGTACTTC | CASSFPDRGSKNIQYF | TRBD1 | TRBV28 | . | TRBJ2-4
TGCAGCGTTCGGACTAGCCATGCGAATGAGCAGTTCTTC | CSVRTSHANEQFF | TRBD2 | TRBV29-1 | . | TRBJ2-1
TGTGCCAGTAGTCGGAGGGAAGAGACCCAGTACTTC | CASSRREETQYF | . | TRBV19 | . | TRBJ2-5
TGTGCCAGCAGTTCGATTCGGGGCTGGGGGCTCCAGTCCAATGAGCAGTTCTTC | CASSSIRGWGLQSNEQFF | . | TRBV28 | . | TRBJ2-1
TGTGCCAGCAGCCGGAGGATCAGCGGCAATTCCTACGAGCAGTACTTC | CASSRRISGNSYEQYF | . | TRBV7-9 | . | TRBJ2-7
TGTGCCAGCAGTGCGGGGGCTCTTGAAAACACTGAAGCTTTCTTT | CASSAGALENTEAFF | . | TRBV5-4 | few | TRBJ1-1
TGTGCCAGCAGTTTACGCTTCCGGGACACCCCATCTGGGGCCAACGTCCTGACTTTC | CASSLRFRDTPSGANVLTF | . | TRBV28 | . | TRBJ2-6
TGTGCCAGCAGAGAAACAGCTGACTATGGCTACACCTTC | CASRETADYGYTF | . | TRBV2 | . | TRBJ1-2
TGTGCCAGCAGTTTGAGGTCCCCGAACACCGGGGAGCTGTTTTTT | CASSLRSPNTGELFF | . | TRBV28 | few | TRBJ2-2
TGCAGCGTTCGGCGGGACCGGGATTCACCCCTCCACTTT | CSVRRDRDSPLHF | . | TRBV29-1 | . | TRBJ1-6
TGTGCCAGCAGATCTAGCGGGGGCCCCACAGATACGCAGTATTTT | CASRSSGGPTDTQYF | TRBD2 | TRBV6-1 | . | TRBJ2-3
TGTGCCAGCAGCTTGGCCTGGCCGGACAGGGACTATGGCTACACCTTC | CASSLAWPDRDYGYTF | TRBD1 | TRBV5-4 | . | TRBJ1-2
TGTGCCAGCAGCGGGATCGGGGAGCTGTTTTTT | CASSGIGELFF | . | TRBV2 | once | TRBJ2-2
TGCGCCAGCAGCCCGGGACAGATCCAAGAGACCCAGTACTTC | CASSPGQIQETQYF | TRBD1 | TRBV5-1 | . | TRBJ2-5
TGTGCCAGCTCAATGGACAGTAACACTGAAGCTTTCTTT | CASSMDSNTEAFF | . | TRBV18 | . | TRBJ1-1
TGTGCCAGCAGTGACCTGTGGCAGGTAGATACGCAGTATTTT | CASSDLWQVDTQYF | . | TRBV6-1 | . | TRBJ2-3
TGCGCCAGCAGCCCGTTCCAGGGGGCCCTTGGCTACACCTTC | CASSPFQGALGYTF | TRBD1 | TRBV5-1 | . | TRBJ1-2
TGCGCCAGCAGCCAAGAAGGGCGGGGCATCGGCTACACCTTC | CASSQEGRGIGYTF | . | TRBV4-1 | . | TRBJ1-2
TGTGCCAGCAGTTTATCGCTAGCGGGAGCGGAAGATACGCAGTATTTT | CASSLSLAGAEDTQYF | TRBD2 | TRBV28 | . | TRBJ2-3
TGTGCCAGCAGCTCGTTACAGGGGAACACTGAAGCTTTCTTT | CASSSLQGNTEAFF | . | TRBV5-6 | . | TRBJ1-1
TGTGCCAGCAGTTGGGAGGGGGGATCTAGGAATGAGCAGTTCTTC | CASSWEGGSRNEQFF | . | TRBV6-5 | . | TRBJ2-1
TGTGCCAGCAGGGGGGCTGCGCGGTTTGAAAAACTGTTTTTT | CASRGAARFEKLFF | . | TRBV6-1 | . | TRBJ1-4
TGTGCCAGCAGTGTTTCTAGCGGGGGGTTGGATGAGCAGTTCTTC | CASSVSSGGLDEQFF | TRBD2 | TRBV6-1 | . | TRBJ2-1
TGTGCCAGTAGTACGGGGACTTTGGGCACAGATACGCAGTATTTT | CASSTGTLGTDTQYF | . | TRBV19 | . | TRBJ2-3
TGCGCCAGCAGCGCAACCGGGACAGGGTTGAAAAATGAGCAGTTCTTC | CASSATGTGLKNEQFF | TRBD1 | TRBV5-1 | . | TRBJ2-1
TGTGCCAGCAGCTTAGTGGTCGGGACTAGCGGGAGACAGTACGAGCAGTACTTC | CASSLVVGTSGRQYEQYF | TRBD2 | TRBV7-9 | . | TRBJ2-7
TGTGCCAGCAGCCAAGGACAGTTTCAGCCCCAGCATTTT | CASSQGQFQPQHF | . | TRBV5-8 | . | TRBJ1-5